This T cell receptor (beta chain) was sequenced during a study of blood T cell repertoires in COVID-19. The wider study: Collection of acute and convalescent COVID-19 samples took place in the United States, Italy and Spain. T cells, B-cell-depleted T cells, or PBMCs provided the cDNA or gDNA that served as material.

This CDR3 has 15 residues. The germline V gene encodes CDR1 SGHRS and CDR2 YFSETQ. V lost 0 bases and J lost 3, with 12 bases in between. Authors' processing steps: Quantification of nucleated cells was approximated via reference gene primer amplification. The table came from immunoSEQ multiplex PCR; TCRdb's copy has only in-frame clones and leaves some out. Clone size and V and J calls were adopted from that table, with D and trimming inferred from the DNA. The sample includes 320,000 or so clones, about 90% of them seen just once. This clone came up once. Cohort 3 donors counted as recovered after two negative PCRs, clearance, or resolved symptoms.

The chain couples TRBV5-1 to TRBJ1-2; a weak D match, TRBD1 (5 bases). The TCR originated in a woman aged 25 to 39 who had recovered from COVID-19. The sequencing input was PBMCs or T cells enriched from blood (not recorded which). DNA of the CDR3: TGCGCCAGCAGCTTGGACCCTCAGGGCTACTATGGCTACACCTTC. This sequence encodes CASSLDPQGYYGYTF.